Listed here are 27 T cell receptor beta chains from one sample, sequenced in a study of spatial heterogeneity in lung cancer. The time point is: sample taken at primary tumor resection. TCRdb re-analysed the 5' RACE reads in MiXCR, keeping a single row per CDR3 protein. The sample shows roughly 80,000 distinct CDR3 sequences, about 7.8% of them seen only once. Sequences were derived from PBMCs, sampled at surgery. The source is a male donor with early-stage non-small cell lung cancer.

The chain combines TRBV6-2 or TRBV6-3 with TRBJ2-2; 7 bases are shared with TRBD1. The V gene end was trimmed by 4 bases and the J gene end by 2 bases; junction bases not matched to a gene: 7. Germline CDR1 is MNHEY and CDR2 is SVGEGT. The CDR3 sequence is 16 residues long. The CDR3 reads CASSSHRGINTGELFF. The CDR3 nucleotides read TGTGCCAGCAGTTCCCACAGGGGAATCAACACCGGGGAGCTGTTTTTT.

This clonotype was observed a few times. The rearrangement links TRBV5-5 to TRBJ1-5; no definite D call. The CDR3 has 15 residues. Germline CDR1 reads SGHKS; CDR2 reads YYEKEE (reference sequence). Trimming took 4 bases from V and 2 from J, leaving 13 bases between them. The CDR3 reads CASSLTLWGNQPQHF. Here the CDR3 DNA reads TGTGCCAGCAGCCTCACGCTATGGGGCAATCAGCCCCAGCATTTT.

This clonotype showed up many times. The gene calls are TRBV5-8 and TRBJ1-4, with 7 positions matching TRBD1. This CDR3 has 17 residues. Germline lookup yields CDR1 SGHTS and CDR2 YDEGEE. The V gene end was trimmed by 2 bases and the J gene end by 0 bases; junction bases not matched to a gene: 7. The CDR3 region has the DNA TGTGCCAGCAGCTTCCCGGGACAGCTTGCAACTAATGAAAAACTGTTTTTT. Protein product: CASSFPGQLATNEKLFF.

This clonotype has ten or more counts. J is TRBJ2-1 and V is TRBV7-2; D possibly corresponds to TRBD2 (6 bases). Trimming pared 3 bases from V and 1 base from J, leaving 10 bases between. Looked up from germline, CDR1 is SGHTA and CDR2 is FQGNSA. The CDR3 consists of 15 residues. CDR3 DNA: TGTGCCAGCAGCTTCTTGGGAGGTTCCTACAATGAGCAGTTCTTC. It encodes CASSFLGGSYNEQFF.

This clonotype was seen many times. This chain links TRBV5-1 with TRBJ2-1; 7 positions match TRBD2. The CDR3 extends over 14 amino acids. The V gene's germline CDR1 is SGHRS and CDR2 YFSETQ. V was clipped by 0 bases and J by 5 bases; unmatched bases: 2. The CDR3 bases are TGCGCCAGCAGCTTGGGCGGGAGAAACAATGAGCAGTTCTTC. Its translation: CASSLGGRNNEQFF.

The chain employs TRBV27 and TRBJ2-1, with 8 nucleotides matching TRBD2. Germline trimming cut 2 bases from V and 8 bases from J; bases unmatched to any gene: 5. This CDR3 comprises 14 residues. Germline-derived CDR1 and CDR2 are MNHEY and SMNVEV (reference sequence). CDR3 amino acids: CASSLTGTRYEQFF. CDR3 sequence (DNA): TGTGCCAGCAGTTTAACCGGGACTAGATATGAGCAGTTCTTC.

The chain employs TRBV6-2 or TRBV6-3 and TRBJ2-5; 13 positions agree with TRBD2. V trimming: 6 bases; J trimming: 3 bases; junction bases outside the gene matches: 10. Germline loops: CDR1 MNHEY, CDR2 SVGEGT. The CDR3 spans 17 residues. CDR3 nucleotides: TGTGCCAGCAGCGAAACCGCCGGACTAGCGGGAGAAGAGACCCAGTACTTC. Residues: CASSETAGLAGEETQYF.

The chain recombines TRBV11-3 with TRBJ2-1; 13 bases agree with TRBD2. V shed 2 bases and J 8 bases; nucleotides not matched to a gene: 9. Germline CDR1 reads SGHNT; CDR2 reads YENEEA. The CDR3 runs to 17 residues. The CDR3: CASSLSLTSGRADEQFF. CDR3 nucleotide sequence: TGTGCCAGCAGCTTAAGCCTAACTAGCGGGAGGGCGGATGAGCAGTTCTTC.

This clonotype was detected many times. This chain's CDR3 is CASSLGGISYNEQFF. In DNA, the CDR3 is TGTGCCAGCAGCTTAGGGGGTATCTCCTACAATGAGCAGTTCTTC. This chain connects TRBV11-3 to TRBJ2-1; D remains unclear. V shed 1 base and J shed 0 bases, with 7 bases lying between them. Germline CDR1 SGHNT, CDR2 YENEEA. CDR3 length equals 15 residues. Looking up the rest from reference TRBV11-3 and TRBJ2-1 gives the full variable domain: EAGVVQSPRYKIIEKKQPVAFWCNPISGHNTLYWYLQNLGQGPELLIRYENEEAVDDSQLPKDRFSAERLKGVDSTLKIQPAELGDSAVYLCASSLGGISYNEQFFGPGTRLTVL.

This clonotype was detected many times. The chain has TRBV7-9 and TRBJ2-3; TRBD2 matches at 8 bases. The CDR3 is made up of 17 amino acids. The germline gives CDR1 SEHNR, CDR2 FQNEAQ (reference sequence). Trimming at V came to 2 bases and at J to 6 bases, leaving 13 bases not matched to a gene. The CDR3 sequence is CASSLLAGGLFADTQYF. The CDR3 nucleotides are TGTGCCAGCAGCTTATTGGCGGGAGGCCTCTTCGCGGATACGCAGTATTTT.

The chain couples TRBV19 to TRBJ2-7; D is unclear. The ends were cut back, 6 bases at V and 3 bases at J, with 12 bases in the middle. The CDR3 is made up of 13 amino acids. Germline V gives CDR1 LNHDA, CDR2 SQIVND (reference sequence). CDR3 protein: CASRSQDLYEQYF. The CDR3 nucleotides read TGTGCCAGTAGAAGTCAGGACCTCTACGAGCAGTACTTC. The full variable domain, with the rest looked up from reference TRBV19 and TRBJ2-7, is DGGITQSPKYLFRKEGQNVTLSCEQNLNHDAMYWYRQDPGQGLRLIYYSQIVNDFQKGDIAEGYSVSREKKESFPLTVTSAQKNPTAFYLCASRSQDLYEQYFGPGTRLTVT.

V is TRBV5-1 and J is TRBJ2-1; 9 bases map to TRBD2. In germline, CDR1 is SGHRS, CDR2 YFSETQ. This CDR3 comprises 14 residues. Trimming took 4 bases from V and 9 from J; bases not matched to a gene: 8. CDR3 bases: TGCGCCAGCAGCCCGAGCGGGGGGCATGGTGAGCAGTTCTTC. Encoded protein: CASSPSGGHGEQFF.

This clonotype was found many times. This chain links TRBV10-3 with TRBJ2-1, with TRBD2 as a possible D gene (6 bases). Germline CDR1 ENHRY, CDR2 SYGVKD. The CDR3 consists of 14 residues. V lost 0 bases and J lost 8, with 11 bases in between. CDR3 protein: CAISESGGFHEQFF. CDR3 coding DNA: TGTGCCATCAGTGAGTCTGGGGGGTTCCATGAGCAGTTCTTC.

This clonotype was counted a few times. The genes are TRBV5-1 and TRBJ2-6; D is tentatively TRBD1 or TRBD2 (5 bases each). Germline-derived CDR1 and CDR2 are SGHRS and YFSETQ. The V end lost 2 bases, the J end lost 3 bases, and 12 bases lay between the germline ends. The CDR3 is made up of 16 amino acids. CDR3: CASSLDGTVGANVLTF. Written as DNA, the CDR3 is TGCGCCAGCAGCTTAGACGGGACGGTTGGGGCCAACGTCCTGACTTTC. The entire variable domain, with the rest obtained from reference TRBV5-1 and TRBJ2-6, is as follows: KAGVTQTPRYLIKTRGQQVTLSCSPISGHRSVSWYQQTPGQGLQFLFEYFSETQRNKGNFPGRFSGRQFSNSRSEMNVSTLELGDSALYLCASSLDGTVGANVLTFGAGSRLTVL.

In this sample, this clonotype turned up many times. The rearrangement joins TRBV5-1 to TRBJ2-5; D tentatively reads TRBD1 or TRBD2 (6 bases each). The CDR3 runs to 14 residues. V lost 6 bases and J lost 5, with 17 bases in between. Germline CDR1 is SGHRS and CDR2 is YFSETQ. In nucleotides, the CDR3 is TGCGCCAGCAAATCCGGGGGCGCGAAGGAGACCCAGTACTTC. It specifies CASKSGGAKETQYF.

This clonotype turned up a few times. The genes are TRBV20-1 and TRBJ2-7, with D possibly matching TRBD2 (6 bases). Germline CDR1 reads DFQATT; CDR2 reads SNEGSKA (reference sequence). The CDR3 has 13 residues. Trimming stripped 3 bases from V and 6 bases from J, with 15 bases between. The CDR3 DNA follows: TGCAGTGCTAGGGGCCAGGGAGGCGGCGAGCAGTACTTC. Encoded protein: CSARGQGGGEQYF.

This clonotype has just a few counts. The chain combines TRBV20-1 with TRBJ2-1, with 9 nucleotides matching TRBD2. Germline V lookup: CDR1 DFQATT, CDR2 SNEGSKA (reference sequence). The V and J ends lost 0 bases and 8 bases, in that order; junction bases with no gene match: 5. The CDR3 loop spans 14 amino acids. The CDR3 protein is CSARDSGRGDEQFF. Here the CDR3 DNA reads TGCAGTGCTAGAGATAGCGGGAGAGGCGATGAGCAGTTCTTC.

The gene calls are TRBV12-3 or TRBV12-4 and TRBJ1-4; D uncertain. Trimming pared 5 bases from V and 2 bases from J, leaving 12 bases between. The CDR3 extends over 15 amino acids. Written as DNA, the CDR3 is TGTGCCAGCAGTCCTGGGATAGGGACTAATGAAAAACTGTTTTTT. It encodes CASSPGIGTNEKLFF.

The chain is built from TRBV5-4 and TRBJ2-6, with TRBD1 as a possible D gene (5 bases). Germline CDR1 reads SGHNT; CDR2 reads YYREEE (reference sequence). This CDR3 contains 18 residues. Trimming removed 0 bases at V and 0 bases at J, with 13 bases between. This CDR3 reads CASSLVGRQISGANVLTF. As DNA, the CDR3 is TGTGCCAGCAGCTTGGTAGGGCGACAGATCTCTGGGGCCAACGTCCTGACTTTC.

The chain has TRBV2 and TRBJ2-2, with 7 bases that match TRBD1. Germline V gene lookup returns CDR1 SNHLY and CDR2 FYNNEI. The CDR3 is 13 amino acids. V was pared by 10 bases and J by 2 bases, with 4 bases of the junction left unmatched. CDR3 region: CATRDSNTGELFF. The CDR3, as DNA: TGTGCCACCCGGGACAGTAACACCGGGGAGCTGTTTTTT. The entire variable domain, with the rest obtained from reference TRBV2 and TRBJ2-2, is as follows: EPEVTQTPSHQVTQMGQEVILRCVPISNHLYFYWYRQILGQKVEFLVSFYNNEISEKSEIFDDQFSVERPDGSNFTLKIRSTKLEDSAMYFCATRDSNTGELFFGEGSRLTVL.

The rearrangement links TRBV5-1 to TRBJ2-1; D tentatively reads TRBD1 or TRBD2 (5 bases each). Germline CDR1 and CDR2: SGHRS and YFSETQ. This CDR3 comprises 15 residues. V was pared by 5 bases and J by 2 bases, with 14 bases between. The DNA for the CDR3 is TGCGCCAGCAGTTCCGGGACGCAGACCTACAATGAGCAGTTCTTC. It specifies CASSSGTQTYNEQFF.

This clonotype was seen repeatedly, ten times or more. The chain combines TRBV18 with TRBJ1-5; TRBD1 aligns across 9 bases. The CDR3 is made up of 16 amino acids. Per germline, CDR1 KGHSH and CDR2 LQKENI. V dropped 3 bases and J dropped 2; count of bases not matched to a gene: 5. The CDR3 DNA follows: TGTGCCAGCTCACCCCTACAGGGGGCCGGCAATCAGCCCCAGCATTTT. Encoded protein: CASSPLQGAGNQPQHF.

The V call is TRBV18, the J call TRBJ1-1; D remains ambiguous. V was shortened by 1 base and J by 1 base, with 10 bases between the two germline ends. Germline V gives CDR1 KGHSH, CDR2 LQKENI. The CDR3 length is 15 residues. CDR3 in DNA: TGTGCCAGCTCACCACAGGGAATTGCGAACACTGAAGCTTTCTTT. It is translated as CASSPQGIANTEAFF.

This rearrangement joins TRBV30 to TRBJ1-5, with D hard to call. Germline V CDR1 and CDR2: GTSNPN, SVGIG (reference sequence). Trimming cost V 2 bases and J 0 bases, with 5 bases left between them. The CDR3 consists of 13 residues. This CDR3 is CAWSIDSNQPQHF. The CDR3 DNA follows: TGTGCCTGGAGTATAGATAGCAATCAGCCCCAGCATTTT.

This clonotype appeared many times. The V gene is TRBV5-1, the J gene TRBJ2-7; TRBD2 aligns across 11 bases. Germline CDR1 is SGHRS and CDR2 is YFSETQ. Trimming took 6 bases from V and 2 from J; bases not matched to a gene: 7. The CDR3 sequence is 15 residues long. The CDR3 region is CASTDTSGSTYEQYF. Written as DNA, the CDR3 is TGCGCCAGCACTGACACTAGCGGGAGTACCTACGAGCAGTACTTC.

V is TRBV5-1 and J is TRBJ1-2; D unclear. V lost 0 bases and J 2 bases, leaving 8 bases between the germline ends. The CDR3 contains 14 residues. CDR1 and CDR2 (germline): SGHRS, YFSETQ. The CDR3, as DNA: TGCGCCAGCAGCTTGGAGGGCCTCAACTATGGCTACACCTTC. Protein: CASSLEGLNYGYTF.

This clonotype appeared a few times. This chain uses TRBV5-1 with TRBJ2-1; 7 bases are a match to TRBD1. With V trimmed by 3 bases and J by 5 bases, 5 bases remained unmatched. Germline CDR1 SGHRS, CDR2 YFSETQ. The CDR3 has 14 residues. This CDR3 reads CASSYGTANNEQFF. The CDR3 DNA reads as TGCGCCAGCAGCTACGGGACAGCTAACAATGAGCAGTTCTTC.